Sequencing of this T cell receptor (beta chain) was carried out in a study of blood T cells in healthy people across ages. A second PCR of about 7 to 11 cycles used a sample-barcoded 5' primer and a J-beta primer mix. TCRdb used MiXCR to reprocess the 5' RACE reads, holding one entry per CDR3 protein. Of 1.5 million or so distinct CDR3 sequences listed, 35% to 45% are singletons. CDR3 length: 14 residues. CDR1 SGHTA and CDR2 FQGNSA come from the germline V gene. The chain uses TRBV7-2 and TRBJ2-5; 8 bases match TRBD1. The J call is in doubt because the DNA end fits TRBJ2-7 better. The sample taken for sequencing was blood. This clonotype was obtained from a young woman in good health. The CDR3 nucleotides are TGTGCCAGCAGCAAAATTACAGGGGGCTACGAGCAGTACTTC. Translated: CASSKITGGYEQYF.